Below are 8 T cell receptor beta chains sequenced from a single sample in a study of circulating and synovial CD4+ cells in juvenile arthritis. The table came from immunoSEQ multiplex PCR; TCRdb's copy has only in-frame clones and leaves some out. The sample shows some 35,000 clones, roughly 96% of them seen only once. The sample taken for sequencing was CD4+ T cells from blood. The receptors here all came from a human donor with juvenile idiopathic arthritis.

This chain connects TRBV5-1 to TRBJ2-5; 9 nucleotides agree with TRBD1. V was clipped by 9 bases and J by 2 bases; unmatched bases: 11. Germline CDR1 and CDR2: SGHRS and YFSETQ. The CDR3 loop spans 15 amino acids. Here the CDR3 reads CATHLGTGQQETQYF. The DNA of the CDR3 is TGCGCCACTCACTTGGGGACAGGGCAACAAGAGACCCAGTACTTC. Full variable domain (outside the CDR3, taken from reference TRBV5-1 and TRBJ2-5): KAGVTQTPRYLIKTRGQQVTLSCSPISGHRSVSWYQQTPGQGLQFLFEYFSETQRNKGNFPGRFSGRQFSNSRSEMNVSTLELGDSALYLCATHLGTGQQETQYFGPGTRLLVL.

The CDR3 sequence: CSVARQGVNTEAFF. For the CDR3, the DNA is TGCAGCGTTGCTCGACAGGGGGTAAACACTGAAGCTTTCTTT. The chain uses TRBV29-1 and TRBJ1-1; 9 bases align to TRBD1. The CDR3 consists of 14 residues. The V gene end was trimmed by 4 bases and the J gene end by 2 bases; junction bases not matched to a gene: 5. CDR1 and CDR2 from the germline V gene are SQVTM and ANQGSEA. The full variable domain, completed using reference TRBV29-1 and TRBJ1-1, is SAVISQKPSRDICQRGTSLTIQCQVDSQVTMMFWYRQQPGQSLTLIATANQGSEATYESGFVIDKFPISRPNLTFSTLTVSNMSPEDSSIYLCSVARQGVNTEAFFGQGTRLTVV.

V and J are TRBV28 and TRBJ2-5; maybe TRBD2 (5 bases). With the DNA end fitting TRBJ2-7 better, the J assignment may be wrong. Germline V gene lookup returns CDR1 MDHEN and CDR2 SYDVKM. The CDR3 length is 14 residues. CDR3 in DNA: TGTGCCAGCAGTTTATACGGGCGCGGGTACGAGCAGTACTTC. Residues: CASSLYGRGYEQYF.

The V and J genes are TRBV19 and TRBJ1-2; TRBD1 might be the D (5 bases). The V gene's germline CDR1 is LNHDA and CDR2 SQIVND (reference sequence). V lost 10 bases and J 4 bases, leaving 13 bases between the germline ends. This CDR3 contains 12 residues. CDR3 DNA: TGTGCCATTTTTGGGGCTAGCTATGGCTACACCTTC. Its translation is CAIFGASYGYTF.

This chain connects TRBV7-9 to TRBJ2-7, with 7 positions matching TRBD2. The length of the CDR3 is 13 residues. Trimming at V came to 2 bases and at J to 3 bases, leaving 1 base not matched to a gene. Germline V lookup: CDR1 SEHNR, CDR2 FQNEAQ (reference sequence). The CDR3 here is CASSLLADYEQYF. The CDR3 nucleotides are TGTGCCAGCAGCTTACTAGCGGACTACGAGCAGTACTTC.

V usage is TRBV5-1 and J usage is TRBJ2-5; possibly TRBD2 for D (6 bases). Germline CDR1 SGHRS, CDR2 YFSETQ. The ends were cut back, 5 bases at V and 2 bases at J, with 22 bases in the middle. The CDR3 loop spans 17 amino acids. The CDR3 nucleotides are TGCGCCAGCAGTTATAAAACGGGACTTTTGAAACAAGAGACCCAGTACTTC. Protein: CASSYKTGLLKQETQYF.

The chain links TRBV5-1 to TRBJ2-2; D is ambiguous. V was cut by 2 bases and J by 5 bases, with 7 bases left in between. The germline CDR1 and CDR2 sequences are SGHRS and YFSETQ. This CDR3 comprises 13 residues. The CDR3 here is CASSFRWTGELFF. DNA for the CDR3: TGCGCCAGCAGCTTCCGGTGGACCGGGGAGCTGTTTTTT.

The chain has TRBV5-4 and TRBJ2-7, with 9 bases identical to TRBD1. The CDR3 runs 16 residues. The V segment lost 1 base and the J segment 5 bases; nucleotides outside the gene matches: 10. Germline V gives CDR1 SGHNT, CDR2 YYREEE (reference sequence). The CDR3 region is CASSLYRTGELHEQYF. The CDR3 DNA is TGTGCCAGCAGCTTGTATAGGACAGGGGAGCTCCACGAGCAGTACTTC. Filled out from reference TRBV5-4 and TRBJ2-7, the complete variable domain reads ETGVTQSPTHLIKTRGQQVTLRCSSQSGHNTVSWYQQALGQGPQFIFQYYREEENGRGNFPPRFSGLQFPNYSSELNVNALELDDSALYLCASSLYRTGELHEQYFGPGTRLTVT.